This T cell receptor beta chain comes out of a study of CD8 T cells in ankylosing spondylitis. Overall study findings and caveats: One TCR beta motif, made up of eight highly homologous variants, appeared characteristic of ankylosing spondylitis blood.

TCRdb re-called the 5' RACE reads through MiXCR, storing one row per CDR3 protein. The table lists fewer than 250,000 distinct CDR3 sequences, about 10% of them singletons. The germline V and J ends were trimmed by 0 bases and 5 bases, with 8 bases remaining between them. This CDR3 comprises 14 residues. The V gene's germline CDR1 is LNHNV and CDR2 YYDKDF (reference sequence). A note on this clonotype: The antigen is undetermined.

The clonotype originates from a male donor with ankylosing spondylitis or in good health (not recorded which). Material for sequencing was blood, either unsorted or a sorted T cell fraction (not recorded which). The J gene is TRBJ1-5, the V gene TRBV15, with unresolved D. CDR3 DNA sequence: TGTGCCACCAGCAGAGATACCCGGGATCAGCCCCAGCATTTT. It translates to CATSRDTRDQPQHF.